The clone carrying this TCR beta chain was counted once. The CDR3 covers 16 residues. The ends lost 3 bases at V and 1 base at J; junction bases unmatched: 7. CDR1 SGDLS and CDR2 YYNGEE come from the germline V gene. This specimen comes from a study of T cells after posttransplantation cyclophosphamide. Method: immunoSEQ multiplex PCR; TCRdb's copy keeps in-frame clones and lacks some. Among thousands of clones listed, roughly 70% were seen once. This TCR came from a man aged 50 to 59. The material sequenced was memory CD8+ T cells sorted from blood. The gene calls are TRBV9 and TRBJ2-1; 7 positions match TRBD2. The CDR3 coding sequence is TGTGCCAGCAGCGGGTTAGCGGGTACTTCCTACAATGAGCAGTTCTTC. Translating gives CASSGLAGTSYNEQFF.